The following is a T cell receptor beta chain sequence with its context. The antigen is unknown. This record belongs to a study of response to subunit inactivated influenza vaccine. The study, taken as a whole, reports: Seasonal influenza vaccination, on each occasion, was suggested by the authors to recruit few new T cells.

The germline V gene has CDR1 LGHNA and CDR2 YSLEER. V dropped 3 bases and J dropped 5; count of bases not matched to a gene: 18. This CDR3 has 19 amino acids. A single record per CDR3 protein comes from TCRdb applying MiXCR to the RT-PCR reads. Here the sample spans roughly 160,000 distinct CDR3 sequences, approximately 11% being singletons. This rearrangement joins TRBV4-3 to TRBJ2-7, with 11 bases identical to TRBD2. The source of this sequence is a man aged 45-65 years who received an inactivated influenza vaccine. The sample consisted of non-naive T cells sorted from PBMCs, taken more than 35 days after vaccination. CDR3 coding DNA: TGCGCCAGCAGCCAGTACGGCGTGTCGAGTAGCGGGGGGGCAAACGAGCAGTACTTC. The encoded protein is CASSQYGVSSSGGANEQYF.